This record looks at one T cell receptor beta chain sequence and its context. The assay was immunoSEQ multiplex PCR, and TCRdb's table has in-frame clones only and misses some. The data contain fewer than 90,000 clones, approximately 86% of them singletons. CDR3 length: 17 residues. Per the germline V gene, CDR1 is SGDLS and CDR2 is YYNGEE. Trimming removed 0 bases from V and 4 bases from J; junction bases left unmatched: 8. This entry is derived from a study of radiation and T cells in renal cell carcinoma. Time point denoted: blood 2 weeks post-SBRT. Treatment of the sample: 15 Gy SBRT to primary tumor, nephrectomy 4 weeks later.

Sample: blood, taken from a patient whose treatment included radiotherapy and nephrectomy. The gene calls are TRBV9 and TRBJ2-3, with 10 bases lining up with TRBD2. The sequence came from a woman in her 50s with renal cell carcinoma. The CDR3 sequence: CASSVEQTSGSSDTQYF. In DNA form, the CDR3 reads TGTGCCAGCAGCGTAGAGCAGACTAGCGGGTCGTCAGATACGCAGTATTTT.